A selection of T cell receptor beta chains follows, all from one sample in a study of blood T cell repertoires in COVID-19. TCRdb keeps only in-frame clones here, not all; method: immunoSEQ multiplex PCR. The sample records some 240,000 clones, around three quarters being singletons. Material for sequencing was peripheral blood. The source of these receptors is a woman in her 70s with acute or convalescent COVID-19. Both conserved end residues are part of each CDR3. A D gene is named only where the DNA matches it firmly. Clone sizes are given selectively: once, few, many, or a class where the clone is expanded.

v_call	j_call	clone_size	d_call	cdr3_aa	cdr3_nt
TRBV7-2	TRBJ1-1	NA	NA	CASSAGRVNTEAFF	TGTGCCAGCAGCGCCGGGAGGGTGAACACTGAAGCTTTCTTT
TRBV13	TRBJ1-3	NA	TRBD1	CASSLGIGQGPTIYF	TGTGCCAGCAGCTTAGGTATCGGACAGGGCCCCACCATATATTTT
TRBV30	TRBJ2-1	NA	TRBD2	CAWAGLALREQFF	TGTGCCTGGGCGGGACTAGCGTTGAGGGAGCAGTTCTTC
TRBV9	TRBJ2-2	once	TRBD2	CASSPGGLVTGELFF	TGTGCCAGCAGCCCGGGGGGGCTAGTCACCGGGGAGCTGTTTTTT
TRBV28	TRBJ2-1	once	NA	CASSFGGAYNEQFF	TGTGCCAGCAGTTTCGGCGGGGCCTACAATGAGCAGTTCTTC
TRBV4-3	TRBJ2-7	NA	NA	CASSQVFPGLYEQYF	TGCGCCAGCAGCCAAGTCTTTCCAGGCCTCTACGAGCAGTACTTC
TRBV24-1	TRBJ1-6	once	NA	CATKKQPVSSYNSPLHF	TGTGCCACCAAAAAGCAACCGGTGAGCTCCTATAATTCACCCCTCCACTTT
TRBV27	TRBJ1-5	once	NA	CASSPRGGGAEPQHF	TGTGCCAGCAGTCCCCGAGGGGGGGGCGCGGAGCCCCAGCATTTT
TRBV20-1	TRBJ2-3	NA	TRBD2	CSASKPSGGTDTQYF	TGCAGTGCTAGTAAGCCTAGCGGGGGCACAGATACGCAGTATTTT
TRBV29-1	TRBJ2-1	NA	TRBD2	CSVDRWLAGDNEQFF	TGCAGCGTTGATAGGTGGCTAGCGGGAGACAATGAGCAGTTCTTC
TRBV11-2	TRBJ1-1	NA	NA	CASSPGTRGTEAFF	TGTGCCAGCAGCCCCGGGACCAGGGGCACTGAAGCTTTCTTT
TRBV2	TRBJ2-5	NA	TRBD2	CASKPAGGAETQYF	TGTGCCAGCAAGCCAGCGGGGGGGGCAGAGACCCAGTACTTC
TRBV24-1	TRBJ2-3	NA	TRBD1	CATSSGDRGRGDTQYF	TGTGCCACCAGTAGTGGGGACAGGGGGCGTGGAGATACGCAGTATTTT
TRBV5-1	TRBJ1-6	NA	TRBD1	CASRQGSALNSPLHF	TGCGCCAGCAGACAGGGGAGCGCATTAAATTCACCCCTCCACTTT
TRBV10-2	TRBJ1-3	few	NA	CASSVGVGNTIYF	TGCGCCAGCAGTGTGGGAGTTGGAAACACCATATATTTT
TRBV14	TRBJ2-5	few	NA	CASSQHTGLEETQYF	TGTGCCAGCAGCCAGCACACAGGGTTGGAAGAGACCCAGTACTTC
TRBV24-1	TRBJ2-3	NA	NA	CATSDRTLTDTQYF	TGTGCCACCAGTGATCGCACTCTCACAGATACGCAGTATTTT
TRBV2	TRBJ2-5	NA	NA	CASIPGRGETQYF	TGTGCCAGCATTCCTGGACGGGGAGAGACCCAGTACTTC
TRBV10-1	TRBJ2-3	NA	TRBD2	CASSGTSGTDTQYF	TGCGCCAGCAGCGGGACTAGCGGCACAGATACGCAGTATTTT
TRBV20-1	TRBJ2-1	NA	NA	CSASRGGSYNEQFF	TGCAGTGCTAGTAGGGGGGGTTCCTACAATGAGCAGTTCTTC
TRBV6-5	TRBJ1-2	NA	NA	CASSPRGRYGYTF	TGTGCCAGCAGCCCCCGCGGGAGATATGGCTACACCTTC
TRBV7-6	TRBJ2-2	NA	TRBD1	CASSPGQANTGELFF	TGTGCCAGCAGCCCCGGACAGGCGAACACCGGGGAGCTGTTTTTT
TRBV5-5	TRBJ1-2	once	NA	CASTLTRTDNYGYTF	TGTGCCAGCACCCTGACCAGGACAGATAACTATGGCTACACCTTC
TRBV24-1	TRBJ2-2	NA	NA	CATSEKGLNTGELFF	TGTGCCACCAGTGAGAAGGGACTGAACACCGGGGAGCTGTTTTTT
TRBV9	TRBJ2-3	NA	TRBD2	CASSEQLAGGTDTQYF	TGTGCCAGCAGCGAACAGCTAGCGGGCGGCACAGATACGCAGTATTTT
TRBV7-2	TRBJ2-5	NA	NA	CASSPGLGGSKETQYF	TGTGCCAGCAGCCCCGGACTGGGCGGGTCTAAAGAGACCCAGTACTTC
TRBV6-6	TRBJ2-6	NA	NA	CASSYGGAGANVLTF	TGTGCCAGCAGTTACGGGGGGGCCGGGGCCAACGTCCTGACTTTC
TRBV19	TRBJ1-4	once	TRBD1	CASSQSPGQTNEKLFF	TGTGCCAGTAGTCAATCGCCGGGACAGACTAATGAAAAACTGTTTTTT
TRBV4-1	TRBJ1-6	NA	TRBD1	CASSQDLNRDRGSPLHF	TGCGCCAGCAGCCAAGATCTAAACAGAGACAGGGGTTCACCCCTCCACTTT
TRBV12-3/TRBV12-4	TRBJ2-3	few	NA	CASSLKSTDTQYF	TGTGCCAGCAGTTTAAAAAGCACCGATACGCAGTATTTT
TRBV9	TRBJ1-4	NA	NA	CASSAKTGKLFF	TGTGCCAGCAGCGCAAAGACTGGAAAACTGTTTTTT
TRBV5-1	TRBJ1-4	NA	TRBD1	CASSLEGTGDGKLFF	TGCGCCAGCAGCTTGGAAGGGACAGGGGACGGAAAACTGTTTTTT
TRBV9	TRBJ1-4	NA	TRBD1	CASSVMTGQGKLFF	TGTGCCAGCAGCGTTATGACAGGGCAGGGAAAACTGTTTTTT
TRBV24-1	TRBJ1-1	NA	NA	CATSENMNTEAFF	TGTGCCACCAGTGAAAACATGAACACTGAAGCTTTCTTT
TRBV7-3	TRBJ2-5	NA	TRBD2	CASSPTSGGTKETQYF	TGTGCCAGCAGCCCTACTAGCGGGGGCACCAAAGAGACCCAGTACTTC
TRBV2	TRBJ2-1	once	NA	CASSAQGGNNEQFF	TGTGCCAGCAGTGCCCAGGGGGGCAACAATGAGCAGTTCTTC
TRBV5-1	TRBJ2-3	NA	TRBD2	CASSLFALAGGTDTQYF	TGCGCCAGCAGTCTCTTCGCCCTGGCGGGGGGGACAGATACGCAGTATTTT
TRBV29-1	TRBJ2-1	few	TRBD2	CSVAGGLANSYNEQFF	TGCAGCGTTGCTGGAGGACTAGCGAACTCCTACAATGAGCAGTTCTTC
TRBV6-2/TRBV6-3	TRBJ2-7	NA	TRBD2	CASSRSSGGTYEQYF	TGTGCCAGCAGCCGATCTAGCGGGGGGACCTACGAGCAGTACTTC
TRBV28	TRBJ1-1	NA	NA	CASPYGPSVNTEAFF	TGTGCCAGCCCATACGGTCCCTCGGTAAACACTGAAGCTTTCTTT
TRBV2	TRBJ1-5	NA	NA	CASSFRGSNQPQHF	TGTGCCAGCAGTTTTAGAGGGTCCAATCAGCCCCAGCATTTT
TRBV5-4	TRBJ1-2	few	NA	CASSHWDFRVSYGYTF	TGTGCCAGCAGCCACTGGGACTTTAGAGTGAGCTATGGCTACACCTTC
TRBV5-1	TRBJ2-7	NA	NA	CASSPTTVVGSYEQYF	TGCGCCAGCAGCCCCACCACAGTCGTTGGCTCCTACGAGCAGTACTTC
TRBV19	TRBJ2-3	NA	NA	CASSPRYLGADTQYF	TGTGCCAGTAGCCCCCGTTACCTAGGGGCAGATACGCAGTATTTT
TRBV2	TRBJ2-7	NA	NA	CASSGLVSSYEQYF	TGTGCCAGCAGTGGACTGGTAAGCTCCTACGAGCAGTACTTC
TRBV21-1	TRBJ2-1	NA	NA	CASSILTGSFSFF	TGTGCCAGCAGCATCTTAACAGGGAGCTTTTCGTTCTTC
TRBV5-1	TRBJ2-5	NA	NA	CASSPPSGVETQYF	TGCGCCAGCAGCCCCCCTTCCGGGGTGGAGACCCAGTACTTC
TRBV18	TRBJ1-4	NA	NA	CASSQNGINEKLFF	TGTGCCAGCTCACAAAACGGGATCAATGAAAAACTGTTTTTT
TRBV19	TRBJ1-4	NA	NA	CASSIGGGSEKLFF	TGTGCCAGTAGTATAGGAGGAGGGTCCGAAAAACTGTTTTTT
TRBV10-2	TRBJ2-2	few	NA	CASSEVASTNTGELFF	TGCGCCAGCAGTGAGGTTGCCTCTACGAACACCGGGGAGCTGTTTTTT
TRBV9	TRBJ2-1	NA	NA	CASSPVGGPNNEQFF	TGTGCCAGCAGCCCCGTGGGTGGGCCTAACAATGAGCAGTTCTTC